These 9 T cell receptor beta chains came from one sample sequenced in a study of T cells in localized non-small cell lung cancer. TCRdb keeps only in-frame clones here, not all; method: immunoSEQ multiplex PCR. Among approximately 15,000 clones, around 87% were seen once, and the ten largest hold about 30%. The starting material was peripheral blood mononuclear cells, obtained before any cancer treatment. Every receptor here comes from an older male donor with stage II lung adenocarcinoma.

The V gene is TRBV10-2, the J gene TRBJ2-2, with D possibly being TRBD1 or TRBD2 (5 bases each). Per germline, CDR1 WSHSY and CDR2 SAAADI. The CDR3 totals 15 residues. V was trimmed by 4 bases and J by 7 bases, leaving 16 bases between them. The CDR3 DNA sequence: TGCGCCAGCAGTGGCGGGTCCAGGGTAAACGGGGAGCTGTTTTTT. Amino acid sequence: CASSGGSRVNGELFF.

V and J are TRBV27 and TRBJ2-5; 9 bases line up with TRBD2. This CDR3 comprises 15 residues. The germline gives CDR1 MNHEY, CDR2 SMNVEV (reference sequence). The trim removed 5 bases at V and 7 bases at J, leaving 11 bases unmatched. CDR3 DNA sequence: TGTGCCAGCAGTATGCACCTAGCGGGGACGGGGACCCAGTACTTC. It is translated as CASSMHLAGTGTQYF.

This clone was seen just once. The chain is built from TRBV6-1 and TRBJ1-2; D ambiguous. The CDR3 sequence is 12 residues long. V shed 3 bases and J shed 8 bases, with 10 bases lying between them. CDR1 and CDR2 (germline): MNHNS, SASEGT. In DNA, the CDR3 is TGTGCCAGCAGTGACAGGCAGAGAGGCTACACCTTC. Translation gives CASSDRQRGYTF.

The chain carries TRBV18 and TRBJ1-1; TRBD1 aligns across 8 bases. Germline trimming cut 4 bases from V and 1 base from J; bases unmatched to any gene: 8. This CDR3 has 16 residues. CDR1 and CDR2 from the germline V gene are KGHSH and LQKENI. The chain's CDR3 is CASSQARGQGNTEAFF. The DNA for the CDR3 is TGTGCCAGCTCACAGGCGCGAGGACAGGGGAACACTGAAGCTTTCTTT.

The chain employs TRBV28 and TRBJ1-1; D gene ambiguous. In germline, CDR1 is MDHEN, CDR2 SYDVKM. The CDR3 is made up of 13 amino acids. V was trimmed by 5 bases and J by 7 bases, leaving 14 bases between them. In nucleotides, the CDR3 is TGTGCCAGCAGTCCCGCCGGGTTACGTGAAGCTTTCTTT. Translation: CASSPAGLREAFF.

The J gene is TRBJ1-2, the V gene TRBV18; TRBD1 matches 9 bases. CDR3 length: 15 amino acids. Per the germline V gene, CDR1 is KGHSH and CDR2 is LQKENI. J lost 6 bases, V lost 6 bases, and 11 bases had no gene match. The CDR3 is CASSQDRDRADGYTF. The CDR3 DNA reads as TGTGCCAGCTCTCAAGACCGGGACAGGGCCGATGGCTACACCTTC.

The rearrangement links TRBV18 to TRBJ1-2, with D possibly TRBD1 on 6 matching bases. Trimming took off 0 bases at V and 7 bases at J, with 21 bases between the two ends. Germline V gene data show CDR1 as KGHSH and CDR2 as LQKENI. The CDR3 length is 17 residues. The CDR3 DNA reads TGTGCCAGCTCACCACCGTGGGGTGCAGGGGAGGTTTTTGGCTACACCTTC. This encodes CASSPPWGAGEVFGYTF. The full variable domain, in which reference TRBV18 and TRBJ1-2 provide the parts outside the CDR3, is NAGVMQNPRHLVRRRGQEARLRCSPMKGHSHVYWYRQLPEEGLKFMVYLQKENIIDESGMPKERFSAEFPKEGPSILRIQQVVRGDSAAYFCASSPPWGAGEVFGYTFGSGTRLTVV.

V usage is TRBV5-1 and J usage is TRBJ2-2, with 7 bases identical to TRBD1. The CDR3 contains 16 residues. Germline assignment: CDR1 SGHRS and CDR2 YFSETQ. With 0 bases clipped from V and 6 bases from J, the junction kept 8 bases outside the gene matches. CDR3 region: CASSLGPTGNPGELFF. CDR3 sequence (DNA): TGCGCCAGCAGCTTGGGGCCGACAGGGAATCCCGGGGAGCTGTTTTTT.

The V and J genes are TRBV7-9 and TRBJ2-1; no definite D call. The germline V and J ends were trimmed by 5 bases and 4 bases, with 15 bases remaining between them. The V gene's germline CDR1 is SEHNR and CDR2 FQNEAQ (reference sequence). CDR3 size: 15 residues. CDR3 DNA sequence: TGTGCCAGCAGCCCTCCCGGGCCCCTATACAATGAGCAGTTCTTC. Its translation: CASSPPGPLYNEQFF. The whole variable domain, remainder taken from reference TRBV7-9 and TRBJ2-1, is DTGVSQNPRHKITKRGQNVTFRCDPISEHNRLYWYRQTLGQGPEFLTYFQNEAQLEKSRLLSDRFSAERPKGSFSTLEIQRTEQGDSAMYLCASSPPGPLYNEQFFGPGTRLTVL.